This entry features one T cell receptor beta chain sequence. The record originates from a study of T cell clonotyping in hematopoietic cell transplantation. CDR1 is SGHTA and CDR2 is FQGNSA in the germline V gene. V lost 1 base and J 2 bases, leaving 12 bases between the germline ends. The CDR3 has 15 residues. Assay used: immunoSEQ multiplex PCR; TCRdb lists only in-frame clones, some missing. Here the sample spans over 3,500 clones, 70% to 85% being singletons. Source: peripheral blood mononuclear cells, taken 180 days after allogeneic stem cell transplant. The genes are TRBV7-2 and TRBJ2-7; D is unresolved. This sequence originates from a male patient between 55 and 70 years old who had an allogeneic stem cell transplant from an unrelated donor, so T cells may come from the graft donor. Some clones in this sample may be carry-over from other donors' samples. DNA of the CDR3: TGTGCCAGCAGCTTAGTCCACGGCAGCACCTACGAGCAGTACTTC. Its protein product is CASSLVHGSTYEQYF.